Presented here are 7 T cell receptor beta chains from one specimen sequenced in a study of blood T cell repertoires in COVID-19. Some clones are missing from TCRdb's copy, which holds only in-frame ones; the method was immunoSEQ multiplex PCR. The sample carries 350,000 to 400,000 clones, approximately 90% recorded once. The sequencing input was PBMCs or T cells enriched from blood (not recorded which). Receptors were obtained from a woman in her forties who had been exposed to COVID-19.

V gene TRBV4-3 combines with J gene TRBJ2-7, with TRBD2 as a possible D gene (6 bases). The V and J ends lost 0 bases and 0 bases respectively, with 12 bases between them. Germline V gene data show CDR1 as LGHNA and CDR2 as YSLEER. CDR3 size: 16 residues. The chain's CDR3 is CASSQDIAGSSYEQYF. As DNA, the CDR3 is TGCGCCAGCAGCCAAGATATCGCGGGGAGCTCCTACGAGCAGTACTTC.

This clone came up once. The chain couples TRBV3-1 (or the pseudogene TRBV3-2) to TRBJ2-7, with 8 bases aligning to TRBD2. Trimming cost V 3 bases and J 6 bases; bases outside gene matches: 7. This CDR3 contains 14 residues. The germline gives CDR1 LGHDT, CDR2 YNNKEL (reference sequence). The CDR3 DNA is TGTGCCAGCAGCCAGGGAGCGGGGGTTGTCGAGCAGTACTTC. It specifies CASSQGAGVVEQYF.

The chain links TRBV2 to TRBJ1-1; D not certain. Germline V gives CDR1 SNHLY, CDR2 FYNNEI. Trimming took 5 bases from V and 0 from J, leaving 10 bases between them. There are 14 residues in the CDR3. In DNA form, the CDR3 reads TGTGCCAGCAGTTCCTTCAGGTTGAACACTGAAGCTTTCTTT. It yields the protein CASSSFRLNTEAFF. Filled out from reference TRBV2 and TRBJ1-1, the complete variable domain reads EPEVTQTPSHQVTQMGQEVILRCVPISNHLYFYWYRQILGQKVEFLVSFYNNEISEKSEIFDDQFSVERPDGSNFTLKIRSTKLEDSAMYFCASSSFRLNTEAFFGQGTRLTVV.

The genes are TRBV7-6 and TRBJ2-5; 9 positions match TRBD1. CDR1 and CDR2 (germline): SGHVS, FNYEAQ. With 6 bases clipped from V and 4 bases from J, the junction kept 9 bases outside the gene matches. The CDR3 length is 15 residues. The CDR3 DNA sequence: TGTGCCAGCAGTCTCGGACAGGGGCAGGCAGAGACCCAGTACTTC. Its translation: CASSLGQGQAETQYF.

The V and J genes are TRBV20-1 and TRBJ1-4, with unresolved D. The CDR3 consists of 11 residues. V was shortened by 2 bases and J by 8 bases, with 6 bases between the two germline ends. Germline values: CDR1 DFQATT, CDR2 SNEGSKA (reference sequence). The CDR3 loop is CSARQREKLFF. Here the CDR3 DNA reads TGCAGTGCTAGACAGAGGGAAAAACTGTTTTTT.

This chain connects TRBV11-2 to TRBJ1-2; tentative D call: TRBD1 (5 bases). This CDR3 contains 13 residues. The V gene's germline CDR1 is SGHAT and CDR2 FQNNGV. The V and J ends lost 4 bases and 1 base respectively, with 7 bases between them. For the CDR3, the DNA is TGTGCCAGCAGCTCAGACAGTAACTATGGCTACACCTTC. It yields the protein CASSSDSNYGYTF.

The rearrangement joins TRBV7-9 to TRBJ1-1; 9 bases map to TRBD1. Germline CDR1 reads SEHNR; CDR2 reads FQNEAQ (reference sequence). V shed 5 bases and J 0 bases; nucleotides not matched to a gene: 7. This CDR3 region has 16 residues. CDR3 sequence (DNA): TGTGCCAGCAGCGTGGGACAGGGACCTATGAACACTGAAGCTTTCTTT. Its translation is CASSVGQGPMNTEAFF.